The 20 T cell receptor beta chains below were found in one sample sequenced in a study of CD8 T cells in Susac syndrome. Random hexamers primed reverse transcription of about 0.45 to 1 ug RNA. TCRdb reanalysed the immunoSEQ multiplex PCR reads using MiXCR and keeps one entry per CDR3 protein. The table shows roughly 200,000 distinct CDR3 sequences, with over 85% occurring only once. Sequencing was done on a sample of CD4+ T cells from PBMCs. The receptors were sampled from a human donor in good health.

The chain uses TRBV28 and TRBJ2-7, with no clear D. The CDR3 is 12 residues long. V gave up 3 bases and J gave up 7 bases, with 10 bases separating them. The germline gives CDR1 MDHEN, CDR2 SYDVKM. The CDR3 bases are TGTGCCAGCAGTTTTCAGACGGGTGAGCAGTACGTC. Translating it yields CASSFQTGEQYV.

The chain couples TRBV3-1 to TRBJ2-3; a weak D match, TRBD2 (6 bases). V was cut by 4 bases and J by 1 base, with 15 bases left in between. CDR1 LGHDT and CDR2 YNNKEL come from the germline V gene (reference sequence). This CDR3 is built from 16 residues. For the CDR3, the DNA is TGTGCCAGCAGCCGGGACTCTGGTTTGGGCACAGATACGCAGTATTTT. Its translation: CASSRDSGLGTDTQYF.

The CDR3 coding sequence is TGCAGTGCTAGAGACATAAGCTCTGGGGCCAACGTCCTGACTTTC. Encoded protein: CSARDISSGANVLTF. The chain joins TRBV20-1 to TRBJ2-6; D remains unclear. The CDR3 sequence is 15 residues long. The germline CDR1 and CDR2 sequences are DFQATT and SNEGSKA (reference sequence). V lost 0 bases and J 0 bases, leaving 6 bases between the germline ends.

The chain is built from TRBV7-2 and TRBJ2-2, with 7 bases aligning to TRBD1. The CDR3 spans 16 residues. CDR1 and CDR2 from the germline V gene are SGHTA and FQGNSA. V was clipped by 5 bases and J by 4 bases; unmatched bases: 10. The DNA of the CDR3 is TGTGCCAGCAGCCTTCAGGGGACAGTCAGCACCGGGGAGCTGTTTTTT. This sequence encodes CASSLQGTVSTGELFF.

The chain has TRBV15 and TRBJ2-1, with D possibly being TRBD2 (5 bases). Trimming removed 3 bases at V and 7 bases at J, with 19 bases between. This CDR3 comprises 16 residues. The germline V gene encodes CDR1 LNHNV and CDR2 YYDKDF (reference sequence). The CDR3 DNA is TGTGCCACCAGCAGCCTACCTAAGGGAACGGGGAATGAGCAGTTCTTC. Residues: CATSSLPKGTGNEQFF.

The gene calls are TRBV27 and TRBJ2-3, with no clear D. CDR3 length: 13 residues. Germline V gene sequence: CDR1 MNHEY, CDR2 SMNVEV (reference sequence). The ends were cut back, 2 bases at V and 1 base at J, with 4 bases in the middle. The CDR3 here is CASSLRGTDTQYF. The DNA of the CDR3 is TGTGCCAGCAGTTTACGGGGCACAGATACGCAGTATTTT.

The V call is TRBV29-1, the J call TRBJ1-1, with D hard to call. V was shortened by 4 bases and J by 6 bases, with 6 bases between the two germline ends. CDR1 and CDR2 (germline): SQVTM, ANQGSEA. This CDR3 is 10 amino acids long. This CDR3 is CSVVGPEAFF. For the CDR3, the DNA is TGCAGCGTTGTAGGGCCTGAAGCTTTCTTT.

The rearrangement joins TRBV2 to TRBJ2-5; 12 bases line up with TRBD2. The ends lost 7 bases at V and 2 bases at J; junction bases unmatched: 17. The CDR3 runs to 19 residues. Germline V CDR1 and CDR2: SNHLY, FYNNEI. The CDR3 bases are TGTGCCAGCAAACAGGCCTGGCTAGCGGGGGGGCTGCGGCAAGAGACCCAGTACTTC. It codes for CASKQAWLAGGLRQETQYF.

The chain uses TRBV5-1 and TRBJ1-4; D possibly corresponds to TRBD1 (5 bases). CDR3 size: 16 residues. Looked up from germline, CDR1 is SGHRS and CDR2 is YFSETQ. V was pared by 0 bases and J by 7 bases, with 16 bases between. The CDR3 DNA is TGCGCCAGCAGCTTGGGAATTGGGGGAGACGGTGAAAAACTGTTTTTT. Translated: CASSLGIGGDGEKLFF.

The chain joins TRBV7-2 to TRBJ2-3, with D perhaps TRBD2 (5 bases). The CDR3 covers 12 residues. The germline V and J ends were trimmed by 4 bases and 6 bases, with 8 bases remaining between them. CDR1 is SGHTA, CDR2 FQGNSA, per germline. CDR3 protein: CASSSQRDTQYF. CDR3 DNA: TGTGCCAGCAGCTCGCAGCGGGATACGCAGTATTTT.

The V and J genes are TRBV20-1 and TRBJ2-5, with TRBD2 identical over 8 bases. The CDR3 spans 16 residues. Looked up from germline, CDR1 is DFQATT and CDR2 is SNEGSKA (reference sequence). J lost 6 bases, V lost 0 bases, and 12 bases had no gene match. The CDR3 DNA sequence: TGCAGTGCTAGAGAAAAAACCCGGGGGGGCCTGAAGACCCAGTACTTC. Protein product: CSAREKTRGGLKTQYF.

This sequence joins TRBV20-1 and TRBJ1-3, with 8 bases matching TRBD1. This CDR3 contains 13 residues. V lost 5 bases, J lost 3 bases, and 3 bases stayed unmatched. Germline V gene data show CDR1 as DFQATT and CDR2 as SNEGSKA (reference sequence). The CDR3, as DNA: TGCAGTGCTTACAGGGGGAATGGAAACACCATATATTTT. This encodes CSAYRGNGNTIYF.

This clonotype is a singleton in its sample. The chain couples TRBV12-3 or TRBV12-4 to TRBJ1-4; D possibly corresponds to TRBD1 (5 bases). Trimming shortened V by 5 bases and J by 3 bases, and 16 bases separated the two germline ends. The CDR3 consists of 16 residues. This chain's CDR3 is CASSRDGGVANEKLFF. In DNA, the CDR3 is TGTGCCAGCAGTCGGGACGGGGGTGTTGCTAATGAAAAACTGTTTTTT.

This sequence joins TRBV5-1 and TRBJ2-3; TRBD2 matches 12 bases. The CDR3 extends over 15 amino acids. With 5 bases clipped from V and 11 bases from J, the junction kept 12 bases outside the gene matches. Germline values: CDR1 SGHRS, CDR2 YFSETQ. The CDR3 coding sequence is TGCGCCAGCAGTAGCGGACTAGCGGGGCCAGTCAAGCAGTATTTT. It codes for CASSSGLAGPVKQYF.

This CDR3 is CASSQSGRGNEKLFF. The CDR3 coding sequence is TGTGCCAGCAGCCAATCCGGCAGGGGTAATGAAAAACTGTTTTTT. This chain links TRBV3-1 with TRBJ1-4; maybe TRBD1 (6 bases). Germline values: CDR1 LGHDT, CDR2 YNNKEL (reference sequence). There are 15 residues in the CDR3. The V gene lost 2 bases and the J gene lost 4 bases, with 11 bases spanning the gap.

The chain uses TRBV19 and TRBJ2-2, with TRBD1 identical over 8 bases. The length of the CDR3 is 14 residues. Trimming cost V 5 bases and J 7 bases; bases outside gene matches: 6. Germline V gives CDR1 LNHDA, CDR2 SQIVND (reference sequence). The CDR3 DNA is TGTGCCAGTAGTGTCAGGGGGCATAACGGGGAGCTGTTTTTT. It translates to CASSVRGHNGELFF.

J is TRBJ1-1 and V is TRBV27; a weak D match, TRBD1 (5 bases). V lost 5 bases and J lost 0, with 13 bases in between. The CDR3 is made up of 15 amino acids. Germline V gene data show CDR1 as MNHEY and CDR2 as SMNVEV (reference sequence). CDR3 amino acids: CASSQGTALNTEAFF. As DNA, the CDR3 is TGTGCCAGCAGTCAAGGGACCGCACTGAACACTGAAGCTTTCTTT.

A few counts support this clonotype. The rearrangement uses TRBV30 and TRBJ2-7, with D possibly being TRBD1 (6 bases). Trimming removed 2 bases from V and 3 bases from J, with 11 bases in between. Germline values: CDR1 GTSNPN, CDR2 SVGIG (reference sequence). The CDR3 has 13 amino acids. The CDR3 nucleotides read TGTGCCTGGAGTCCCGGGACAAGCTACGAGCAGTACTTC. Its translation: CAWSPGTSYEQYF.

The rearrangement links TRBV7-3 to TRBJ2-6; 7 nucleotides match TRBD2. Losses at the gene ends were 3 bases for V and 3 bases for J; bases not matched to a gene: 2. CDR1 is SGHTA, CDR2 FQGTGA, per germline. The CDR3 runs to 15 residues. The CDR3 DNA is TGTGCCAGCAGCTTGGGAGGGGTTGGGGCCAACGTCCTGACTTTC. It is translated as CASSLGGVGANVLTF.

The table lists this clonotype with a count of one. V usage is TRBV12-3 or TRBV12-4 and J usage is TRBJ2-5, with TRBD2 matching over 12 bases. CDR3 length: 13 residues. V trimming: 8 bases; J trimming: 7 bases; junction bases outside the gene matches: 5. CDR3 region: CASLKTSGGTQYF. The CDR3, as DNA: TGTGCCAGCCTTAAGACTAGCGGGGGGACCCAGTACTTC.